This section outlines one T cell receptor beta chain sequence together with its context. The data stem from a study of beta chain features in type 1 diabetes. The CDR3 is made up of 15 amino acids. Germline values: CDR1 SGHNT, CDR2 YYREEE (reference sequence). J gave up 6 bases and V 4 bases, and 9 bases lay outside the gene matches. A heparinised blood draw that averaged around 0.12 L was obtained once from each donor. The investigators reverse transcribed all of the isolated RNA, so they sequenced expressed TCRB transcripts. Approximately 3.5 million reads per sample were averaged for naive, central memory and regulatory samples. The repertoire was sequenced with immunoSEQ multiplex PCR; TCRdb's copy has only in-frame clones and lacks some. The sample includes nearly 350,000 clones, 6.5% to 10% of them seen just once.

Sequences were obtained from central memory CD4+ T cells from blood. The chain recombines TRBV5-4 with TRBJ2-2; the match to TRBD1 covers 7 bases. The receptor's source is a woman aged 18-30 years in good health. CDR3 protein: CASSPPGQMAGELFF. The CDR3 nucleotides read TGTGCCAGCAGCCCACCGGGACAGATGGCCGGGGAGCTGTTTTTT.